Given below is one TCR beta chain in context. The antigen remains undetermined. This sample stems from a study of OX40 agonist ivuxolimab in advanced cancers. About the study: With a range of roughly 20 to 80, age averaged about 58 years, and nearly 85% were male.

Notes on the study in general: In CD8+ T cells, expanded clones were on average more numerous than in CD4+.

Autoimmune disease history or systemic immunosuppression led to patients being barred. Generated by immunoSEQ multiplex PCR, the TCRdb table keeps only in-frame clones and is missing some. This sample has fewer than 85,000 clones, with under 95% found just once. This TCR derives from an adult with an advanced solid tumor such as melanoma, head and neck, liver or kidney cancer. Source: CD4+ or CD8+ T cells sorted from blood, taken in a trial of the OX40 agonist ivuxolimab.

DNA of the CDR3: TGTGCCAGCAGTCTCGGGACGGGCGTCTCTGAAAAACTGTTTTTT. Residues: CASSLGTGVSEKLFF. The rearrangement links TRBV27 to TRBJ1-4, with D tentatively TRBD1 (5 bases). CDR1 is MNHEY and CDR2 is SMNVEV in the germline V gene (reference sequence). The CDR3 is 15 residues long. The germline V and J ends were trimmed by 5 bases and 7 bases, with 17 bases remaining between them.